This T cell receptor beta chain emerged from a study of early stage breast cancer tumors. About the research overall: Most invasive tumors, about 70% of the 16, were ER+/PR+/HER2-.

Remarks on this clone: Its antigen remains unidentified.

Study-level results: Comparing each tissue with blood distinguished tumor from normal in about 90% of the 16 patients.

Assay: immunoSEQ multiplex PCR; the TCRdb copy retains only in-frame clones and omits some. In the table there are 65,000 to 75,000 clones, 75% to 90% of which are singletons. The CDR3 covers 14 residues. Trimming cost V 5 bases and J 4 bases; bases outside gene matches: 3. From germline, CDR1 is KGHSH and CDR2 LQKENI. The receptor was derived from a person in their 40s with breast cancer. The source material was blood. V and J are TRBV18 and TRBJ1-3; 9 bases match TRBD1. CDR3 DNA sequence: TGTGCCAGCTCAGACACAGGGGGCGGAAACACCATATATTTT. Translation gives CASSDTGGGNTIYF.